What follows is one T cell receptor (beta chain) and its context. This sample stems from a study of blood T cell repertoires in COVID-19. Across the whole study: There were acute and convalescent COVID-19 samples, and they came from the United States, Italy and Spain. The cDNA or gDNA used as material had been derived from T cells, B-cell-depleted T cells, or PBMCs.

Authors' data handling: Scientists estimated how many nucleated cells there were by amplifying reference gene primers. The data were produced by immunoSEQ multiplex PCR, yet TCRdb's version contains in-frame clones alone and is incomplete. V and J calls plus clone size are reproduced from that table; the DNA served to infer D and trimming. Of about 150,000 clones listed, roughly 82% are singletons. The germline V gene has CDR1 SGHVS and CDR2 FNYEAQ. The length of the CDR3 is 16 residues. Unmatched junction bases numbered 10, after V lost 3 bases and J lost 3 bases. The sample taken for sequencing was peripheral blood. This TCR derives from a man in his 70s with acute or convalescent COVID-19. This sequence joins TRBV7-6 and TRBJ2-7, with 8 nucleotides matching TRBD1. The CDR3 DNA sequence: TGTGCCAGCAGCTTGGGCGGACAGGGAAGTAACTACGAGCAGTACTTC. Translating it yields CASSLGGQGSNYEQYF. Using reference TRBV7-6 and TRBJ2-7 for the parts outside the CDR3, the full variable domain is GAGVSQSPRYKVTKRGQDVALRCDPISGHVSLYWYRQALGQGPEFLTYFNYEAQQDKSGLPNDRFSAERPEGSISTLTIQRTEQRDSAMYRCASSLGGQGSNYEQYFGPGTRLTVT.